Reported below is one TCR beta chain. This sample stems from a study of cytomegalovirus exposure and HLA in healthy donors. Primers: 60 Vbeta forward and 13 Jbeta reverse. Only in-frame clones appear in the TCRdb table, and some are missing; sequencing was by immunoSEQ multiplex PCR. The sample holds 90,000 to 120,000 clones, 65% to 90% seen once. The germline V and J ends were trimmed by 5 bases and 0 bases, with 10 bases remaining between them. This CDR3 has 14 residues. Germline CDR1 and CDR2: LNHDA and SQIVND (reference sequence). The receptor was derived from a woman between 18 and 29 years old in good health and CMV-seronegative. The specimen was PBMCs. V usage is TRBV19 and J usage is TRBJ1-1; D possibly corresponds to TRBD1 (5 bases). The CDR3 loop reads CASSAGRLNTEAFF. For the CDR3, the DNA is TGTGCCAGTAGTGCGGGACGGTTGAACACTGAAGCTTTCTTT.